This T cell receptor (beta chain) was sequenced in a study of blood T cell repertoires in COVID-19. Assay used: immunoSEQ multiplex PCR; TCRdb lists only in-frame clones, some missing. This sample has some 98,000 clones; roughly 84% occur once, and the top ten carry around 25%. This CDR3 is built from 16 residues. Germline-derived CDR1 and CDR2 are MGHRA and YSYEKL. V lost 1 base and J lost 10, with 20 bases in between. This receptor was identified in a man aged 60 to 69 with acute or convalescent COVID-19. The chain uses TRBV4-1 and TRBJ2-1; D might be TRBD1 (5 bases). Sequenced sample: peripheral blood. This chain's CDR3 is CASSQAFGGAPREQFF. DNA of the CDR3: TGCGCCAGCAGCCAAGCTTTCGGTGGGGCCCCTAGGGAGCAGTTCTTC.